The T cell receptor (beta chain) under discussion was sequenced for a study of cytomegalovirus exposure and HLA in healthy donors. A multiplex PCR was run with 60 Vbeta primers and 13 Jbeta primers. The table came from immunoSEQ multiplex PCR; TCRdb's copy has only in-frame clones and leaves some out. Among 50,000 to 65,000 clones listed, 82% were seen once. Germline V lookup: CDR1 SGHRS, CDR2 YFSETQ. The junction had 8 bases not matched to a gene; V was cut back by 5 bases and J by 3 bases. CDR3 size: 14 residues. Sequenced: PBMCs. This receptor was taken from a woman younger than 35 in good health and CMV-seronegative. The chain couples TRBV5-1 to TRBJ2-7; 7 bases fit TRBD1. The CDR3 here is CASRTPGQHYEQYF. For the CDR3, the DNA is TGCGCCAGCAGGACCCCGGGACAGCACTACGAGCAGTACTTC.